This note documents a single T cell receptor (beta chain) sequence. This clonotype was seen a few times. This clone's antigen is unknown. No clone much larger than this one lies a single base away; base qualities are absent. The data were taken from a study of T cell repertoires in cytomegalovirus infection (dated by TCRdb to 2018 to 2020). Concerning the study at large: Because public TCR beta signatures pointed to carriage of CMV infection together with the matching HLA type, the HLA type of each donor mattered for the analysis.

Sequenced using an Illumina HiSeq 1500. Clones were called with MiXCR by TCRdb after fastp trimmed the public reads at Q25, and only in-frame beta chains were retained. Under each unique CDR3 protein, matching rows form one entry showing the most common genes and DNA. The sample table lists some 180,000 distinct CDR3 sequences, about a sixth of them with a count of one. The top ten clonotypes cover under 30% of the sample. The germline V gene (reference sequence) specifies SEHNR as CDR1 and FQNEAQ as CDR2. From the cysteine through the phenylalanine, the CDR3 covers 14 amino acids. Only the CDR3 part of the read is kept: 42 bases, read in frame from the first base. The V end gives up 4 bases and the J end 2 bases, leaving 4 bases in the junction not matched to a gene. Results and caveats for the whole study, not just this receptor: In both this cohort and an independent roughly 330-donor cohort, the cumulative frequency of public TCR beta family members distinguished carriers of CMV infection plus the relevant HLA type. In the ex vivo response, HLA-C-restricted CMV-specific TCR beta clonotypes were dominant, and in two of eight donors the single most frequent clonotype came from this HLA-C-restricted group.

The TCR comes from a human donor in good health (CMV status not recorded). Some clones in this sample may be carry-over from other donors' samples. Specimen: CD8+ T cells from PBMCs. The chain is encoded by TRBV7-9 joined to TRBJ2-7, and TRBD1 aligns with 8 junction nucleotides. The nucleotide sequence is TGTGCCAGCAGCTCACAGGGGGACCCCTACGAGCAGTACTTC. The translation is CASSSQGDPYEQYF.